This entry features one T cell receptor (beta chain) sequence. Germline values: CDR1 MNHNY, CDR2 SVGAGI (reference sequence). V was pared by 3 bases and J by 0 bases, with 15 bases between. The CDR3 is 16 amino acids. Clones were read by immunoSEQ multiplex PCR, and TCRdb kept only the in-frame ones, dropping some. This table holds 85,000 to 100,000 clones, around 72% found once. This sample stems from a study of blood T cell repertoires in COVID-19. Across the whole study: Sources were T cells, B-cell-depleted T cells, or PBMCs; the material itself was cDNA or gDNA.

J is TRBJ2-7 and V is TRBV6-6, with a tentative D call TRBD2 (7 bases). The clonotype was recovered from a woman in her sixties in a cohort sampled during active or convalescent COVID-19. Sequencing input: peripheral blood. In nucleotides, the CDR3 is TGTGCCAGCAGTTATGGGGGGGGCCGCAGCTCCTACGAGCAGTACTTC. This translates into CASSYGGGRSSYEQYF.